The rows below give T cell receptor beta chains drawn from one sample of a study of OX40 agonist ivuxolimab in advanced cancers. Profiled with immunoSEQ multiplex PCR; TCRdb holds only in-frame clones, not every one. Of under 90,000 clones in the sample, 75% to 85% are singletons; the top ten hold about 1.5%. The sequences come from CD4+ or CD8+ T cells sorted from blood, collected in a trial of the OX40 agonist ivuxolimab. The receptor set was obtained from an adult with an advanced solid tumor such as melanoma, head and neck, liver or kidney cancer. Both conserved end residues are part of each CDR3. A D gene is named only where the DNA matches it firmly. Only part of the rows carry a size: once, few, many, or a class if the clone is expanded.

d_gene: .; v_gene: TRBV6-6; abundance: .; j_gene: TRBJ2-7; CDR3aa: CASSSQVPSYEQYF; CDR3nt: TGTGCCAGCAGTTCGCAGGTCCCTTCCTACGAGCAGTACTTC
d_gene: TRBD2; v_gene: TRBV29-1; abundance: .; j_gene: TRBJ2-1; CDR3aa: CSVDYSGVYNEQFF; CDR3nt: TGCAGCGTTGACTATAGCGGGGTATACAATGAGCAGTTCTTC
d_gene: TRBD1; v_gene: TRBV5-1; abundance: .; j_gene: TRBJ1-2; CDR3aa: CASSLGGQDGYTF; CDR3nt: TGCGCCAGCAGCTTGGGGGGACAGGATGGCTACACCTTC
d_gene: TRBD1; v_gene: TRBV7-2; abundance: .; j_gene: TRBJ1-5; CDR3aa: CASSLVQGSDQPQHF; CDR3nt: TGTGCCAGCAGCTTAGTACAGGGGTCGGATCAGCCCCAGCATTTT
d_gene: .; v_gene: TRBV5-6; abundance: .; j_gene: TRBJ1-5; CDR3aa: CASSLRTVSNQPQHF; CDR3nt: TGTGCCAGCAGCTTGAGGACAGTCAGCAATCAGCCCCAGCATTTT
d_gene: .; v_gene: TRBV4-1; abundance: .; j_gene: TRBJ2-3; CDR3aa: CASSQESWRGPHTDTQYF; CDR3nt: TGCGCCAGCAGCCAAGAAAGCTGGCGGGGGCCGCACACAGATACGCAGTATTTT
d_gene: .; v_gene: TRBV4-1; abundance: .; j_gene: TRBJ2-7; CDR3aa: CASSHLSNSYEQYF; CDR3nt: TGCGCCAGCAGCCATCTGAGTAACTCCTACGAGCAGTACTTC
d_gene: .; v_gene: TRBV5-4; abundance: .; j_gene: TRBJ1-2; CDR3aa: CASSTDNNYGYTF; CDR3nt: TGTGCCAGCAGCACGGACAATAACTATGGCTACACCTTC
d_gene: .; v_gene: TRBV25-1; abundance: .; j_gene: TRBJ1-2; CDR3aa: CASSEYRGSYGYTF; CDR3nt: TGTGCCAGCAGTGAATATCGGGGGAGCTATGGCTACACCTTC
d_gene: .; v_gene: TRBV6-1; abundance: .; j_gene: TRBJ1-1; CDR3aa: CASSLRQDTEAFF; CDR3nt: TGTGCCAGCAGTCTAAGACAAGACACTGAAGCTTTCTTT
d_gene: .; v_gene: TRBV9; abundance: once; j_gene: TRBJ2-2; CDR3aa: CASSAHSFHTGELFF; CDR3nt: TGTGCCAGCAGCGCGCACAGTTTTCACACCGGGGAGCTGTTTTTT
d_gene: .; v_gene: TRBV6-1; abundance: .; j_gene: TRBJ2-1; CDR3aa: CASSEEGRRNEQFF; CDR3nt: TGTGCCAGCAGTGAAGAGGGTAGGAGGAATGAGCAGTTCTTC
d_gene: TRBD1; v_gene: TRBV10-1; abundance: .; j_gene: TRBJ1-1; CDR3aa: CASNKGQGATEAFF; CDR3nt: TGCGCCAGCAATAAGGGACAGGGGGCCACTGAAGCTTTCTTT
d_gene: TRBD1; v_gene: TRBV27; abundance: once; j_gene: TRBJ2-2; CDR3aa: CASSSRDRGIWTGELFF; CDR3nt: TGTGCCAGCAGTTCACGGGACAGGGGTATTTGGACCGGGGAGCTGTTTTTT
d_gene: TRBD2; v_gene: TRBV7-7; abundance: .; j_gene: TRBJ2-3; CDR3aa: CASSSSGGAGSDTQYF; CDR3nt: TGTGCCAGCAGTTCCAGCGGGGGGGCTGGGTCCGATACGCAGTATTTT
d_gene: TRBD1; v_gene: TRBV18; abundance: .; j_gene: TRBJ1-4; CDR3aa: CASSPGAGGEKLFF; CDR3nt: TGTGCCAGCTCACCCGGAGCAGGGGGGGAAAAACTGTTTTTT
d_gene: .; v_gene: TRBV7-6; abundance: .; j_gene: TRBJ1-6; CDR3aa: CASSLGGVGSPLHF; CDR3nt: TGTGCCAGCAGCTTAGGAGGGGTGGGGTCACCCCTCCACTTT
d_gene: TRBD2; v_gene: TRBV5-4; abundance: .; j_gene: TRBJ2-5; CDR3aa: CASTRGGTQETQYF; CDR3nt: TGTGCCAGCACCCGGGGGGGGACCCAAGAGACCCAGTACTTC
d_gene: .; v_gene: TRBV27; abundance: once; j_gene: TRBJ1-1; CDR3aa: CASSLTDRNTEAFF; CDR3nt: TGTGCCAGCAGTTTAACGGACAGGAACACTGAAGCTTTCTTT
d_gene: .; v_gene: TRBV28; abundance: .; j_gene: TRBJ2-7; CDR3aa: CASSGAVDYEQYF; CDR3nt: TGTGCCAGCTCTGGGGCAGTAGACTACGAGCAGTACTTC
d_gene: .; v_gene: TRBV19; abundance: .; j_gene: TRBJ1-2; CDR3aa: CASRRRDPNYGYTF; CDR3nt: TGTGCCAGTAGGCGAAGGGATCCTAACTATGGCTACACCTTC
d_gene: TRBD2; v_gene: TRBV12-5; abundance: .; j_gene: TRBJ2-7; CDR3aa: CASASSSSGGAGEQYF; CDR3nt: TGTGCTAGTGCCTCGTCCTCTAGCGGGGGGGCCGGCGAGCAGTACTTC
d_gene: .; v_gene: TRBV2; abundance: .; j_gene: TRBJ1-5; CDR3aa: CASSVQGLKDQPQHF; CDR3nt: TGTGCCAGCAGCGTACAGGGTTTGAAGGATCAGCCCCAGCATTTT
d_gene: .; v_gene: TRBV2; abundance: .; j_gene: TRBJ2-7; CDR3aa: CASSRDMYEQYF; CDR3nt: TGTGCCAGCAGCCGGGACATGTACGAGCAGTACTTC
d_gene: .; v_gene: TRBV6-5; abundance: .; j_gene: TRBJ2-7; CDR3aa: CASSPGGFREQYF; CDR3nt: TGTGCCAGCAGTCCTGGGGGGTTTCGAGAGCAGTACTTC
d_gene: .; v_gene: TRBV5-6; abundance: .; j_gene: TRBJ2-7; CDR3aa: CASSLGWGVDEQYF; CDR3nt: TGTGCCAGCAGCTTGGGATGGGGAGTCGACGAGCAGTACTTC
d_gene: .; v_gene: TRBV19; abundance: .; j_gene: TRBJ2-7; CDR3aa: CASSYAMGEQYF; CDR3nt: TGTGCCAGTAGTTACGCGATGGGCGAGCAGTACTTC
d_gene: TRBD2; v_gene: TRBV4-1; abundance: .; j_gene: TRBJ2-1; CDR3aa: CASSRSSGGFYNEQFF; CDR3nt: TGCGCCAGCAGCCGTAGTAGCGGGGGATTCTACAATGAGCAGTTCTTC
d_gene: TRBD2; v_gene: TRBV11-2; abundance: once; j_gene: TRBJ2-3; CDR3aa: CASSLGSAGGLGRTDTQYF; CDR3nt: TGTGCCAGCAGCTTAGGGTCAGCGGGGGGGCTGGGCCGCACAGATACGCAGTATTTT
d_gene: TRBD1; v_gene: TRBV29-1; abundance: .; j_gene: TRBJ2-4; CDR3aa: CSVMTGLAKNIQYF; CDR3nt: TGCAGCGTTATGACAGGGCTGGCCAAAAACATTCAGTACTTC
d_gene: TRBD1; v_gene: TRBV5-4; abundance: .; j_gene: TRBJ1-1; CDR3aa: CASSRDREGEAFF; CDR3nt: TGTGCCAGCAGCCGGGACAGGGAGGGTGAAGCTTTCTTT
d_gene: .; v_gene: TRBV19; abundance: .; j_gene: TRBJ1-5; CDR3aa: CASSILGGIRNQPQHF; CDR3nt: TGTGCCAGTAGTATCCTAGGGGGGATACGCAATCAGCCCCAGCATTTT
d_gene: TRBD1; v_gene: TRBV5-1; abundance: .; j_gene: TRBJ2-5; CDR3aa: CASSLAHGVLDRGGQETQYF; CDR3nt: TGCGCCAGCAGCTTGGCACATGGCGTCCTAGACAGGGGTGGACAAGAGACCCAGTACTTC
d_gene: .; v_gene: TRBV30; abundance: .; j_gene: TRBJ2-7; CDR3aa: CAWSRVGPEQYF; CDR3nt: TGTGCCTGGAGCCGAGTAGGGCCAGAGCAGTACTTC
d_gene: .; v_gene: TRBV11-2; abundance: .; j_gene: TRBJ2-7; CDR3aa: CASSLDRGNYEQYF; CDR3nt: TGTGCCAGCAGCTTAGACAGGGGTAATTACGAGCAGTACTTC
d_gene: .; v_gene: TRBV21-1; abundance: .; j_gene: TRBJ2-7; CDR3aa: CASTTHFRAPYEQYF; CDR3nt: TGTGCCAGCACCACCCACTTCAGGGCCCCCTACGAGCAGTACTTC
d_gene: .; v_gene: TRBV5-1; abundance: .; j_gene: TRBJ1-4; CDR3aa: CASSLQGLTNEKLFF; CDR3nt: TGCGCCAGCAGCTTACAGGGTTTAACTAATGAAAAACTGTTTTTT
d_gene: .; v_gene: TRBV7-2; abundance: .; j_gene: TRBJ1-1; CDR3aa: CASSSTMNTEAFF; CDR3nt: TGTGCCAGCAGCTCTACCATGAACACTGAAGCTTTCTTT
d_gene: .; v_gene: TRBV7-2; abundance: .; j_gene: TRBJ2-5; CDR3aa: CASSFRGGESDETQYF; CDR3nt: TGTGCCAGCAGCTTTAGGGGGGGCGAATCTGACGAGACCCAGTACTTC
d_gene: .; v_gene: TRBV28; abundance: once; j_gene: TRBJ2-2; CDR3aa: CASSPTDGMGGELFF; CDR3nt: TGTGCCAGCAGTCCCACCGACGGGATGGGCGGGGAGCTGTTTTTT